This T cell receptor (beta chain) was found in a study of cytomegalovirus exposure and HLA in healthy donors. Study details: The 550 to 800 first-cohort repertoires and the 95 to 150 validation repertoires shared the same platform, a later analysis reported.

Profiling relied on immunoSEQ multiplex PCR, and the TCRdb table lists in-frame clones only, not all of them. The sample lists roughly 56,000 clones, about 93% occurring once. Concerning this clone: Antigen specificity is unknown.

Study conclusions and caveats: Researchers catalogued about 160 TCR beta chains as cytomegalovirus-associated.

The origin of this receptor is a man between 18 and 29 years old in good health and CMV-seronegative. Sequenced input: PBMCs.

CDR3 region: CASRAGTSKYNEQFF. CDR3 DNA: TGCGCCAGCAGAGCCGGGACTTCGAAATACAATGAGCAGTTCTTC. V is TRBV5-1 and J is TRBJ2-1; possible D gene TRBD2, 6 bases. Trimming left V 5 bases short and J 4 bases short, with 16 bases between. Looked up from germline, CDR1 is SGHRS and CDR2 is YFSETQ. This CDR3 has 15 amino acids.